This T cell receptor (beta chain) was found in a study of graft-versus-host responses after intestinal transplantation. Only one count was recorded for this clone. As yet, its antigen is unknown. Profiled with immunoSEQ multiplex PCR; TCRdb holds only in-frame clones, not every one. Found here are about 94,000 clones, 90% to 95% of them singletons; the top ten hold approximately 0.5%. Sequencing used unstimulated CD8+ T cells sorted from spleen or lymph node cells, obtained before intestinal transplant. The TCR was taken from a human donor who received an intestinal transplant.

CDR3 protein: CASSSPGGLNTGELFF. The CDR3 coding sequence is TGTGCCAGCAGCTCCCCGGGTGGTTTGAACACCGGGGAGCTGTTTTTT. The V and J genes are TRBV7-9 and TRBJ2-2; D gene ambiguous. Trimming stripped 4 bases from V and 1 base from J, with 13 bases between. In germline, CDR1 is SEHNR, CDR2 FQNEAQ (reference sequence). This CDR3 has 16 amino acids.